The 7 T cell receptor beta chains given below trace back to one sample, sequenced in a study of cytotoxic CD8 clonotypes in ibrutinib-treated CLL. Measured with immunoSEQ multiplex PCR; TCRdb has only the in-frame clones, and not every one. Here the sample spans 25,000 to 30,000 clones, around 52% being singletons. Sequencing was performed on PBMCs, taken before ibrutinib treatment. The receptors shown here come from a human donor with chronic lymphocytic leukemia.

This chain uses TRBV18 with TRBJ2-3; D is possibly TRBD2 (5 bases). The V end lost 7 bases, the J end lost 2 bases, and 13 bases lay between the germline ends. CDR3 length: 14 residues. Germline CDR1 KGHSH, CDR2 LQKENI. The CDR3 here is CASLREMTTDTQYF. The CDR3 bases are TGTGCCAGCTTACGGGAAATGACCACAGATACGCAGTATTTT.

The CDR3 here is CASSPWDSSYEQYF. The DNA for the CDR3 is TGCGCCAGCAGCCCATGGGACAGCTCCTACGAGCAGTACTTC. This chain joins TRBV4-1 and TRBJ2-7; 7 bases are a match to TRBD1. In germline, CDR1 is MGHRA, CDR2 YSYEKL. CDR3 size: 14 residues. V shed 4 bases, J shed 0 bases, and the junction held 3 bases outside the gene matches.

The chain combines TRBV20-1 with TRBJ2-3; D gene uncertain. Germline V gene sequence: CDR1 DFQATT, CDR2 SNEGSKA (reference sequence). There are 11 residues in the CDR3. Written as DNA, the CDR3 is TGCACTGGGGTGAGAACGGATACGCAGTATTTT. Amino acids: CTGVRTDTQYF.

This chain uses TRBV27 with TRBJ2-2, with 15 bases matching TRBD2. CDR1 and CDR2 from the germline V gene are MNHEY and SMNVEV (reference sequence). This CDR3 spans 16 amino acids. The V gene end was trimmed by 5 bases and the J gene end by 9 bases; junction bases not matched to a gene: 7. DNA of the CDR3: TGTGCCAGCAGTCCCGAAGGGACTAGCGGGAGGCGGGAGCTGTTTTTT. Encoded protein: CASSPEGTSGRRELFF.

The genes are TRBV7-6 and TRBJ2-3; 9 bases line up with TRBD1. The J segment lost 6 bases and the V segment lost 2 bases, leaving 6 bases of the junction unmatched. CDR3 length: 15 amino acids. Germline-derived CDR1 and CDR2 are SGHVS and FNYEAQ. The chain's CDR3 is CASSLRGTGMDTQYF. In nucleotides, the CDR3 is TGTGCCAGCAGCTTACGTGGGACAGGGATGGATACGCAGTATTTT.

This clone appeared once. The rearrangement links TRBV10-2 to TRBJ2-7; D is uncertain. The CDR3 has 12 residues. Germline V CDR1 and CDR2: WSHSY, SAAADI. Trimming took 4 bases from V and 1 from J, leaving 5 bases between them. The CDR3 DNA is TGCGCCAGCAGTGCCTTATCCTACGAGCAGTACTTC. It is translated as CASSALSYEQYF.

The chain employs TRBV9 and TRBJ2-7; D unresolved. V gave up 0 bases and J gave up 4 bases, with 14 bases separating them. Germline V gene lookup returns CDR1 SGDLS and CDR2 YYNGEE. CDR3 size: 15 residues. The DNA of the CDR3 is TGTGCCAGCAGCGTAGGCCCCTCGGCATCTTACGAGCAGTACTTC. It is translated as CASSVGPSASYEQYF.